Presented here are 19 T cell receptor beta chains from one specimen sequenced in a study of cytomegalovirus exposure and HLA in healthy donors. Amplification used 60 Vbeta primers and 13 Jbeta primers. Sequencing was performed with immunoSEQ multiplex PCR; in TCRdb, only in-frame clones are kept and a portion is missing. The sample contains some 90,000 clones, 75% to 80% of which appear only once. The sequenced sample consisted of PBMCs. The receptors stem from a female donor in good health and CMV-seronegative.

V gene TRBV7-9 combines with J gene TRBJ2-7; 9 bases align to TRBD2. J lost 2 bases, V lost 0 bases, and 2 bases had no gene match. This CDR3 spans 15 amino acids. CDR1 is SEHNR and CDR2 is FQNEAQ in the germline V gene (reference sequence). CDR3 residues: CASSLASGRTYEQYF. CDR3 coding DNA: TGTGCCAGCAGCTTAGCTAGCGGGAGAACCTACGAGCAGTACTTC.

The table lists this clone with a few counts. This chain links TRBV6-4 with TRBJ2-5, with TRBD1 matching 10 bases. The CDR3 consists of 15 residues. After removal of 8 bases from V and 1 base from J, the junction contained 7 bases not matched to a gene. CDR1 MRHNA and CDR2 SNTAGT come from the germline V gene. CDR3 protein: CASSMTGGGQETQYF. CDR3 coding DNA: TGTGCCAGCTCGATGACAGGGGGCGGCCAAGAGACCCAGTACTTC.

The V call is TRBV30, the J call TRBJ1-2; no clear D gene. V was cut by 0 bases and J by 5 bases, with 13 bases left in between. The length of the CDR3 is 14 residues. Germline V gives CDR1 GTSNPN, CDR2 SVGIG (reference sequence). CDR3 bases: TGTGCCTGGAGTGTACTACTAGGAAAATATGGCTACACCTTC. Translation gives CAWSVLLGKYGYTF.

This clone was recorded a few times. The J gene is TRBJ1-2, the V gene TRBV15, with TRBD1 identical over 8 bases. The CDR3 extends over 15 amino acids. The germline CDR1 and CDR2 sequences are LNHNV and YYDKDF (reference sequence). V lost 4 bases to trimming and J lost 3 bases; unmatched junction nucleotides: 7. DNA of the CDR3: TGTGCCACCAGCAAAAACAGGGGGGCCTACTATGGCTACACCTTC. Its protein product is CATSKNRGAYYGYTF.

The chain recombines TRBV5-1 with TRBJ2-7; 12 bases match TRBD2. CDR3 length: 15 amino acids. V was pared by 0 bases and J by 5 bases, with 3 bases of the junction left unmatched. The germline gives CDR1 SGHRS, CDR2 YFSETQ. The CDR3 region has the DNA TGCGCCAGCAGCTTGGGACTAGCGGGAGCCCACGAGCAGTACTTC. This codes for CASSLGLAGAHEQYF.

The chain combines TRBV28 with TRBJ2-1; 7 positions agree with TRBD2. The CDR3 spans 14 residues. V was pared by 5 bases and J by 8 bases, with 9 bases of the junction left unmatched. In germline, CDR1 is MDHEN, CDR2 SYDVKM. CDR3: CASSPSVGGYEQFF. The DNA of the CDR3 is TGTGCCAGCAGTCCTTCTGTGGGGGGGTATGAGCAGTTCTTC.

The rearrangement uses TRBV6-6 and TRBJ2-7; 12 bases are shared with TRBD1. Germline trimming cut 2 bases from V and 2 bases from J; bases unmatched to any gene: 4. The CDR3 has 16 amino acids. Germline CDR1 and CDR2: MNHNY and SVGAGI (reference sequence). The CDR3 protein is CASSYGTGGWAYEQYF. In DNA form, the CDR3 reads TGTGCCAGCAGTTACGGGACAGGGGGCTGGGCCTACGAGCAGTACTTC.

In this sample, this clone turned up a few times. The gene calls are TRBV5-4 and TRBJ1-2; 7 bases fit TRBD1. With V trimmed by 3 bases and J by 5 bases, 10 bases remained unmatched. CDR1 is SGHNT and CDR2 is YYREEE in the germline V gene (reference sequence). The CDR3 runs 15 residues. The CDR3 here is CASSWPGTVDYGYTF. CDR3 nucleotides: TGTGCCAGCAGCTGGCCCGGGACAGTAGATTATGGCTACACCTTC.

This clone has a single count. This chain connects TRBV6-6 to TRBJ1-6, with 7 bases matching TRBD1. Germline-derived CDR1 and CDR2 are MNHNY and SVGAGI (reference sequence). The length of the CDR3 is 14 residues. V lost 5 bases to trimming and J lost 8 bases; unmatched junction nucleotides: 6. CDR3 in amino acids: CASSLATGHSPLHF. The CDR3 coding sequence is TGTGCCAGCAGTCTAGCGACAGGGCATTCACCCCTCCACTTT.

CDR3 amino acids: CASSLTGGHTEAFF. CDR3 coding DNA: TGCGCCAGCAGCTTGACAGGGGGGCACACTGAAGCTTTCTTT. The V call is TRBV5-1, the J call TRBJ1-1; 8 bases are a match to TRBD1. The CDR3 loop spans 14 amino acids. V lost 1 base, J lost 3 bases, and 2 bases stayed unmatched. Germline lookup yields CDR1 SGHRS and CDR2 YFSETQ. Full variable domain (rest looked up from reference TRBV5-1 and TRBJ1-1): KAGVTQTPRYLIKTRGQQVTLSCSPISGHRSVSWYQQTPGQGLQFLFEYFSETQRNKGNFPGRFSGRQFSNSRSEMNVSTLELGDSALYLCASSLTGGHTEAFFGQGTRLTVV.

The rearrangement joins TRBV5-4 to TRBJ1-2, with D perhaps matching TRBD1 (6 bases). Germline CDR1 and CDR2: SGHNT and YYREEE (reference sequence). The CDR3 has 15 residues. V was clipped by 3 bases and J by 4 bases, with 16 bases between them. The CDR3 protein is CASSSGQLQAYGYTF. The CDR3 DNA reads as TGTGCCAGCAGCTCTGGACAGCTGCAGGCCTATGGCTACACCTTC.

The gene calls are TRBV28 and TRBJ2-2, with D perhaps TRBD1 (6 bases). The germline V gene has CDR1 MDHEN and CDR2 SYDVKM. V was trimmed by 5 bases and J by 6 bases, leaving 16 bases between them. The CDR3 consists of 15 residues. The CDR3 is CASSTRQVGSGELFF. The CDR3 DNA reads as TGTGCCAGCAGTACACGACAGGTCGGATCCGGGGAGCTGTTTTTT.

The CDR3 DNA follows: TGCAGCGCGTTGGGGGTTCTTACAGGGGGCGAAGGTGATGGCTACACCTTC. Translation: CSALGVLTGGEGDGYTF. This chain joins TRBV29-1 and TRBJ1-2; 9 nucleotides match TRBD1. The CDR3 is made up of 17 amino acids. The ends lost 7 bases at V and 6 bases at J; junction bases unmatched: 21. Germline CDR1 SQVTM, CDR2 ANQGSEA.

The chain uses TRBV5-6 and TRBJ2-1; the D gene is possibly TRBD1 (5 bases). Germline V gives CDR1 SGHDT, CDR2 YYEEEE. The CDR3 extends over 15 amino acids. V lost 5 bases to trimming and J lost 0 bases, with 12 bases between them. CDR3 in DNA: TGTGCCAGCAGGGACCAGGGTTCCTCCTACAATGAGCAGTTCTTC. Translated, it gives CASRDQGSSYNEQFF. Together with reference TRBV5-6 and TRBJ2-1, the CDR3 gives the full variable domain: DAGVTQSPTHLIKTRGQQVTLRCSPKSGHDTVSWYQQALGQGPQFIFQYYEEEERQRGNFPDRFSGHQFPNYSSELNVNALLLGDSALYLCASRDQGSSYNEQFFGPGTRLTVL.

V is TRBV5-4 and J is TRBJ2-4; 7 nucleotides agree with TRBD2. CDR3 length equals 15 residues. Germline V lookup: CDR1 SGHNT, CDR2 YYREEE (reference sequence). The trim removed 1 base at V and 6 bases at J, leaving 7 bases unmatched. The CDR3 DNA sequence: TGTGCCAGCAGCTTGTCCTCGGGGGAGGGAAACATTCAGTACTTC. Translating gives CASSLSSGEGNIQYF.

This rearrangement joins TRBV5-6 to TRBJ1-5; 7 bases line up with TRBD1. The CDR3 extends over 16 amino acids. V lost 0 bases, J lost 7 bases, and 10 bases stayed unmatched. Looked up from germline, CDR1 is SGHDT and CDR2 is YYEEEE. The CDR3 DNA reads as TGTGCCAGCAGCTTGGGCCGGGACAGTTTGGGACAGCCCCAGCATTTT. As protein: CASSLGRDSLGQPQHF.

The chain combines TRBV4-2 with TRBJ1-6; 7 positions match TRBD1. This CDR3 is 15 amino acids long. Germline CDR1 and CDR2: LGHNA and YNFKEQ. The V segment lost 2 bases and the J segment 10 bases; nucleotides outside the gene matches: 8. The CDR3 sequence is CASSQLRQGESPLHF. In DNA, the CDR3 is TGTGCCAGCAGCCAACTTCGCCAGGGGGAGTCACCCCTCCACTTT.

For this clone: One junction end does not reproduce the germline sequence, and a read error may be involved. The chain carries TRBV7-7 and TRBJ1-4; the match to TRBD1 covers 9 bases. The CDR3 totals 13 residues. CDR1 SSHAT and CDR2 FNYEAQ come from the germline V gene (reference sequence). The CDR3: CASSSGTGRRLFF. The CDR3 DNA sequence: TGTGCTAGCAGCTCCGGGACAGGGCGAAGACTGTTTTTT. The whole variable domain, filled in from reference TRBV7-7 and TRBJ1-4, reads GAGVSQSPRYKVTKRGQDVTLRCDPISSHATLYWYQQALGQGPEFLTYFNYEAQPDKSGLPSDRFSAERPEGSISTLTIQRTEQRDSAMYRCASSSGTGRRLFFGSGTQLSVL.

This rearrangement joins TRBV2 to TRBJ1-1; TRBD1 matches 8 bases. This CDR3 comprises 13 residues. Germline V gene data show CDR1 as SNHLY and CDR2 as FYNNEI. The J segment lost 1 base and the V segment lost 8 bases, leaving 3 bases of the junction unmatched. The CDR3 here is CASGTGGNTEAFF. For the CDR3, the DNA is TGTGCCAGCGGAACAGGGGGGAACACTGAAGCTTTCTTT.